The present entry profiles one T cell receptor beta chain with its context. Its antigen is undetermined. The V gene's germline CDR1 is MGHRA and CDR2 YSYEKL. There are 15 residues in the CDR3. Trimming stripped 0 bases from V and 4 bases from J, with 10 bases between. The donors, all of them Caucasian adults, lived in Nashville, Tennessee. The data belong to a study of shared clonotypes between healthy human individuals. Study background: Each donor's CD4 naive and CD4 memory cells filled three plates apiece, CD8 naive two, and CD8 memory one. Study-level points and caveats: The naive CD4 repertoires of a handful of donors were compared, and around 5% of clonotypes were shared.

Clones were sequenced by immunoSEQ multiplex PCR, and TCRdb holds only the in-frame ones, with some missing. Of more than 900,000 clones detected, about 80% appear once; the ten largest clones hold around 0.6%. The TCR comes from a young man in good health. Some clones in this sample may be carry-over from other donors' samples. The sample consisted of memory CD4+ T cells from PBMCs. The subset was: CD45RA-negative fraction. The gene calls are TRBV4-1 and TRBJ1-3; no reliable D call. CDR3 in DNA: TGCGCCAGCAGCCAAGATCAGACGGAGGGAAACACCATATATTTT. The encoded protein is CASSQDQTEGNTIYF.